These 3 T cell receptor beta chains came from one sample sequenced in a study of blood T cell repertoires in COVID-19. Sequencing was performed with immunoSEQ multiplex PCR; in TCRdb, only in-frame clones are kept and a portion is missing. This sample yields approximately 170,000 clones, of which 83% are seen a single time; around 2% belongs to the top ten. The sequencing sample was made of peripheral blood. These TCRs come from an elderly woman with acute or convalescent COVID-19.

The rearrangement links TRBV4-2 to TRBJ2-1; TRBD2 might be the D (5 bases). CDR3 length: 14 amino acids. Germline V gene lookup returns CDR1 LGHNA and CDR2 YNFKEQ. The V end lost 0 bases, the J end lost 9 bases, and 12 bases lay between the germline ends. The CDR3 bases are TGTGCCAGCAGCCAAGAGGGGTGGACTTCTGAGCAGTTCTTC. Amino acids: CASSQEGWTSEQFF.

V gene TRBV5-6 combines with J gene TRBJ1-3; 7 bases are shared with TRBD1. V trimming: 4 bases; J trimming: 3 bases; junction bases outside the gene matches: 10. The CDR3 extends over 16 amino acids. Germline V lookup: CDR1 SGHDT, CDR2 YYEEEE. The CDR3 region is CASSPQTGFIGNTIYF. The CDR3 bases are TGTGCCAGCAGCCCCCAGACAGGGTTTATTGGAAACACCATATATTTT.

J is TRBJ2-1 and V is TRBV5-1, with 7 bases matching TRBD1. CDR1 is SGHRS and CDR2 is YFSETQ in the germline V gene. The CDR3 has 14 amino acids. Trimming at V came to 4 bases and at J to 4 bases, leaving 5 bases not matched to a gene. The CDR3 DNA reads TGCGCCAGCAGCGTGGGACAGCCGTACAATGAGCAGTTCTTC. Its protein is CASSVGQPYNEQFF.